Following are 24 T cell receptor beta chains from one sample sequenced in a study of CD8 T cells in Susac syndrome. Random hexamers were used to reverse transcribe about 0.45 to 1 ug of RNA. TCRdb recomputed calls from the immunoSEQ multiplex PCR reads with MiXCR, one row per CDR3 protein. The repertoire holds 190,000 or so distinct CDR3 sequences, with roughly 95% as singletons. Material: CD4+ T cells from PBMCs. Every receptor here comes from a human donor with multiple sclerosis.

The chain's CDR3 is CAYRGPDTQYF. For the CDR3, the DNA is TGTGCCTATCGGGGCCCAGATACGCAGTATTTT. V usage is TRBV30 and J usage is TRBJ2-3, with D perhaps being TRBD1 or TRBD2 (5 bases each). The germline V gene encodes CDR1 GTSNPN and CDR2 SVGIG (reference sequence). The CDR3 runs to 11 residues. Trimming removed 7 bases from V and 4 bases from J, with 9 bases in between.

This chain uses TRBV5-1 with TRBJ2-2; D is uncertain. Germline assignment: CDR1 SGHRS and CDR2 YFSETQ. The CDR3 is 15 residues long. V gave up 1 base and J gave up 0 bases, with 7 bases separating them. The CDR3 DNA sequence: TGCGCCAGCAGCTTGAGGCAGTCGAACACCGGGGAGCTGTTTTTT. Amino acid sequence: CASSLRQSNTGELFF.

This clonotype was observed a single time. The chain has TRBV11-2 and TRBJ2-3; tentatively, D is TRBD2 (5 bases). The CDR3 is 15 amino acids. V dropped 5 bases and J dropped 1 base, with 13 bases sitting between them. Germline CDR1 reads SGHAT; CDR2 reads FQNNGV. The CDR3 is CASSTRAEGTDTQYF. The CDR3 bases are TGTGCCAGCAGCACGAGGGCGGAGGGCACAGATACGCAGTATTTT.

The CDR3 loop is CSARRTDYGYTF. CDR3 sequence (DNA): TGCAGTGCTAGGCGGACAGACTATGGCTACACCTTC. The J gene is TRBJ1-2, the V gene TRBV20-1, with D possibly being TRBD1 (6 bases). The CDR3 consists of 12 residues. From germline, CDR1 is DFQATT and CDR2 SNEGSKA (reference sequence). V was shortened by 3 bases and J by 3 bases, with 8 bases between the two germline ends.

The gene calls are TRBV5-6 and TRBJ2-3; 9 bases map to TRBD2. The CDR3 contains 15 residues. Germline loops: CDR1 SGHDT, CDR2 YYEEEE. V gave up 2 bases and J gave up 5 bases; unmatched junction bases: 6. The CDR3 DNA is TGTGCCAGCAGCTTTCTTAGCGGGGGAGAAGATACGCAGTATTTT. This gives the protein CASSFLSGGEDTQYF.

For the CDR3, the DNA is TGTGCCAGCTCACCGGATAGGCTCAATCAGCCCCAGCATTTT. The encoded protein is CASSPDRLNQPQHF. This chain connects TRBV18 to TRBJ1-5; D remains ambiguous. Germline CDR1 and CDR2: KGHSH and LQKENI. The CDR3 spans 14 residues. The V end lost 3 bases, the J end lost 3 bases, and 9 bases lay between the germline ends. Complete variable domain (other parts from reference TRBV18 and TRBJ1-5): NAGVMQNPRHLVRRRGQEARLRCSPMKGHSHVYWYRQLPEEGLKFMVYLQKENIIDESGMPKERFSAEFPKEGPSILRIQQVVRGDSAAYFCASSPDRLNQPQHFGDGTRLSIL.

J is TRBJ2-7 and V is TRBV5-1; D is ambiguous. CDR3 length equals 12 residues. The ends were cut back, 3 bases at V and 3 bases at J, with 7 bases in the middle. The germline CDR1 and CDR2 sequences are SGHRS and YFSETQ. The CDR3 region has the DNA TGCGCCAGCAGCTACGTCGGCTACGAGCAGTACTTC. Its translation: CASSYVGYEQYF. Full variable domain (outside the CDR3, taken from reference TRBV5-1 and TRBJ2-7): KAGVTQTPRYLIKTRGQQVTLSCSPISGHRSVSWYQQTPGQGLQFLFEYFSETQRNKGNFPGRFSGRQFSNSRSEMNVSTLELGDSALYLCASSYVGYEQYFGPGTRLTVT.

DNA of the CDR3: TGTGCCAGCTCACCGAGCGGCGGCAGTGAGCAGTACTTC. Translated: CASSPSGGSEQYF. The J gene is TRBJ2-7, the V gene TRBV18, with D perhaps TRBD2 (5 bases). This CDR3 contains 13 residues. Germline CDR1 KGHSH, CDR2 LQKENI. Trimming removed 3 bases at V and 7 bases at J, with 13 bases between.

The gene calls are TRBV15 and TRBJ2-7; no reliable D call. The CDR3 totals 12 residues. Germline V lookup: CDR1 LNHNV, CDR2 YYDKDF (reference sequence). With 4 bases removed from V and 5 bases from J, the gap between germline ends came to 9 bases. The CDR3 DNA reads as TGTGCCACCAGCACTACACGCGACGAGCAGTACTTC. Translated, it gives CATSTTRDEQYF.

This sequence joins TRBV20-1 and TRBJ1-1; 11 nucleotides match TRBD1. The CDR3 covers 14 residues. V was clipped by 2 bases and J by 6 bases; unmatched bases: 5. In germline, CDR1 is DFQATT, CDR2 SNEGSKA (reference sequence). The CDR3 reads CSARPGQGESEAFF. CDR3 bases: TGCAGTGCTAGACCGGGACAGGGGGAATCTGAAGCTTTCTTT.

This chain uses TRBV27 with TRBJ1-5; D is undetermined. V lost 3 bases and J lost 4, with 13 bases in between. The CDR3 contains 15 residues. In germline, CDR1 is MNHEY, CDR2 SMNVEV (reference sequence). CDR3 nucleotide sequence: TGTGCCAGCAGTTTCTCCGACCCGACAAATCAGCCCCAGCATTTT. It is translated as CASSFSDPTNQPQHF.

This rearrangement joins TRBV24-1 to TRBJ1-1; D is undetermined. Germline V gene sequence: CDR1 KGHDR, CDR2 SFDVKD. CDR3 length: 11 residues. Trimming shortened V by 3 bases and J by 7 bases, and 5 bases separated the two germline ends. The CDR3 protein is CATSDRREAFF. The CDR3 DNA is TGTGCCACCAGTGATCGGCGTGAAGCTTTCTTT.

This clonotype appeared a single time. This chain links TRBV30 with TRBJ2-1, with 12 bases matching TRBD2. The CDR3 is 13 residues long. V shed 3 bases, J shed 9 bases, and the junction held 3 bases outside the gene matches. Germline V CDR1 and CDR2: GTSNPN, SVGIG (reference sequence). The CDR3 DNA reads TGTGCCTGGAGACTAGCGGGAGGAGGTGAGCAGTTCTTC. Translation: CAWRLAGGGEQFF.

This chain connects TRBV25-1 to TRBJ2-1; D remains ambiguous. The germline gives CDR1 MGHDK, CDR2 SYGVNS. The CDR3 has 13 residues. V was cut by 8 bases and J by 7 bases, with 15 bases left in between. The CDR3 DNA reads as TGTGCCAGCCAAATGAGTAGTACGAATGAGCAGTTCTTC. Translation: CASQMSSTNEQFF.

The CDR3 reads CASSNFIGALPYEQYF. Here the CDR3 DNA reads TGTGCCAGCAGCAATTTCATCGGGGCCCTCCCCTACGAGCAGTACTTC. The chain is built from TRBV21-1 and TRBJ2-7; the table calls TRBD2, which could not be checked here. TRBV21-1 is a recognized pseudogene. This CDR3 is built from 16 residues.

The chain uses TRBV9 and TRBJ1-1; unclear D gene. CDR3 length: 13 amino acids. With 6 bases removed from V and 3 bases from J, the gap between germline ends came to 12 bases. Germline V gives CDR1 SGDLS, CDR2 YYNGEE. This CDR3 is CASKGGADTEAFF. In nucleotides, the CDR3 is TGTGCCAGCAAGGGAGGCGCGGACACTGAAGCTTTCTTT.

This clonotype was detected once. The chain couples TRBV6-6 to TRBJ2-7; D remains ambiguous. V lost 7 bases and J lost 6, with 10 bases in between. Germline CDR1 reads MNHNY; CDR2 reads SVGAGI (reference sequence). The CDR3 totals 11 residues. The CDR3, as DNA: TGTGCCAGCACCGCCTCGCTCGAGCAGTACTTC. Residues: CASTASLEQYF.

The chain couples TRBV7-3 to TRBJ2-7, with 9 bases fitting TRBD2. Looked up from germline, CDR1 is SGHTA and CDR2 is FQGTGA. V trimming: 4 bases; J trimming: 2 bases; junction bases outside the gene matches: 3. This CDR3 comprises 14 residues. CDR3 sequence (DNA): TGTGCCAGCAGCTCCGGACTAGCGCCCTACGAGCAGTACTTC. Translation: CASSSGLAPYEQYF.

The rearrangement joins TRBV7-9 to TRBJ2-1; TRBD2 matches at 8 bases. CDR1 is SEHNR and CDR2 is FQNEAQ in the germline V gene (reference sequence). The V segment lost 5 bases and the J segment 5 bases; nucleotides outside the gene matches: 5. This CDR3 spans 14 amino acids. CDR3 sequence reads: CASSLPGLDNEQFF. The CDR3 nucleotides are TGTGCCAGCAGCCTTCCGGGACTAGACAATGAGCAGTTCTTC. The variable domain in full, completed from reference TRBV7-9 and TRBJ2-1, reads DTGVSQNPRHKITKRGQNVTFRCDPISEHNRLYWYRQTLGQGPEFLTYFQNEAQLEKSRLLSDRFSAERPKGSFSTLEIQRTEQGDSAMYLCASSLPGLDNEQFFGPGTRLTVL.

This clonotype was seen just once. The DNA for the CDR3 is TGTGCCAGCAGAGGTTCGTGGGGCACTGAAGCTTTCTTT. Its translation: CASRGSWGTEAFF. J is TRBJ1-1 and V is TRBV12-3 or TRBV12-4; D gene unclear. The CDR3 runs to 13 residues. The germline V and J ends were trimmed by 6 bases and 4 bases, with 12 bases remaining between them.

The chain employs TRBV30 and TRBJ1-1, with unresolved D. V lost 2 bases and J 10 bases, leaving 14 bases between the germline ends. Germline V lookup: CDR1 GTSNPN, CDR2 SVGIG (reference sequence). The CDR3 extends over 12 amino acids. In DNA form, the CDR3 reads TGTGCCTGGAGTCCCCCAGGCCCGAGAGCTTTCTTT. Translation gives CAWSPPGPRAFF.

The chain links TRBV29-1 to TRBJ1-2; D is possibly TRBD1 (5 bases). The CDR3 contains 15 residues. V was clipped by 5 bases and J by 0 bases, with 16 bases between them. Per germline, CDR1 SQVTM and CDR2 ANQGSEA. The DNA of the CDR3 is TGCAGCGTTCGTAACCGGGACCGAGCTAACTATGGCTACACCTTC. Translation gives CSVRNRDRANYGYTF. Full variable domain (rest looked up from reference TRBV29-1 and TRBJ1-2): SAVISQKPSRDICQRGTSLTIQCQVDSQVTMMFWYRQQPGQSLTLIATANQGSEATYESGFVIDKFPISRPNLTFSTLTVSNMSPEDSSIYLCSVRNRDRANYGYTFGSGTRLTVV.

This clonotype is a singleton in its sample. The CDR3 sequence: CATSSAGIREKLFF. The CDR3 nucleotides are TGTGCCACCAGCAGTGCAGGGATCCGGGAAAAACTGTTTTTT. This chain connects TRBV15 to TRBJ1-4, with D perhaps TRBD1 (5 bases). This CDR3 contains 14 residues. V was trimmed by 3 bases and J by 8 bases, leaving 13 bases between them. The germline CDR1 and CDR2 sequences are LNHNV and YYDKDF (reference sequence).

J is TRBJ2-3 and V is TRBV15; D is uncertain. Germline CDR1 is LNHNV and CDR2 is YYDKDF (reference sequence). Trimming took off 3 bases at V and 2 bases at J, with 9 bases between the two ends. This CDR3 has 14 residues. CDR3 protein: CATSSSRSTDTQYF. CDR3 DNA: TGTGCCACCAGCAGTAGTAGGTCCACAGATACGCAGTATTTT.